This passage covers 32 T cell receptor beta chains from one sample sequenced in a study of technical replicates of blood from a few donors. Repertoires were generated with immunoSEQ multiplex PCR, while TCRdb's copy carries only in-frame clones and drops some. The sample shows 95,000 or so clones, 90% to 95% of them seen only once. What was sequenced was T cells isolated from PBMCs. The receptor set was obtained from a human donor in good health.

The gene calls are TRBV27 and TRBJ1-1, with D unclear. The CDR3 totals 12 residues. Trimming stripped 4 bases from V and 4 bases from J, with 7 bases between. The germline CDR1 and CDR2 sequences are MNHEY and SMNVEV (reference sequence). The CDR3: CASSSIGTEAFF. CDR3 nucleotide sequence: TGTGCCAGCAGTTCTATCGGCACTGAAGCTTTCTTT.

CDR3 sequence reads: CASSPGATNEKLFF. In DNA form, the CDR3 reads TGTGCCAGCAGCCCCGGGGCAACTAATGAAAAACTGTTTTTT. This rearrangement joins TRBV5-4 to TRBJ1-4; no firm D call. Trimming took off 4 bases at V and 0 bases at J, with 7 bases between the two ends. Germline V gene sequence: CDR1 SGHNT, CDR2 YYREEE (reference sequence). The CDR3 has 14 amino acids.

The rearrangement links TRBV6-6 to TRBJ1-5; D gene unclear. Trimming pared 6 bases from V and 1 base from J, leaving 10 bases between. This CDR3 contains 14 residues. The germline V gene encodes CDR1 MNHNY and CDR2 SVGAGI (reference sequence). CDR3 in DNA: TGTGCCAGCAGCCCTACCACGAGCAATCAGCCCCAGCATTTT. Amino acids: CASSPTTSNQPQHF.

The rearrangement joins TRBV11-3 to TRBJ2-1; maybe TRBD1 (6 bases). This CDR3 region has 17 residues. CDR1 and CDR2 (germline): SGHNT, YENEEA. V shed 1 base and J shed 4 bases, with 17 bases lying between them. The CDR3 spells CASSLAWDKGIYNEQFF. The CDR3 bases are TGTGCCAGCAGCTTAGCTTGGGACAAGGGAATTTACAATGAGCAGTTCTTC.

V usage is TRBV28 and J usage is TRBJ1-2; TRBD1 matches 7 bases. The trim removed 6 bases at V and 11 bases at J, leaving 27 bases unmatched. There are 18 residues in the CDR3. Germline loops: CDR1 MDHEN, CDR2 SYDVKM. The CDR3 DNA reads TGTGCCAGCAGCCTGCCCCCCGCACCTGACAGGGACCTATGGCGGTACACCTTC. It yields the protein CASSLPPAPDRDLWRYTF.

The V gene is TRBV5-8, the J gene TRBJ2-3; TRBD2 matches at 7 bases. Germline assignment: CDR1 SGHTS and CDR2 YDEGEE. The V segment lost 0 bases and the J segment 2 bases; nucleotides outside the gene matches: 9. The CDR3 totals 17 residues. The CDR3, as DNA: TGTGCCAGCAGCTTGGGGCTCGGCGGGAGTGACACAGATACGCAGTATTTT. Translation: CASSLGLGGSDTDTQYF.

CDR3: CASSKDRVNSPLHF. The DNA of the CDR3 is TGTGCCAGCAGCAAGGACAGGGTTAATTCACCCCTCCACTTT. The rearrangement links TRBV6-6 to TRBJ1-6; 8 nucleotides align to TRBD1. This CDR3 is 14 amino acids long. Trimming took 6 bases from V and 6 from J; bases not matched to a gene: 4. Germline V gene data show CDR1 as MNHNY and CDR2 as SVGAGI (reference sequence).

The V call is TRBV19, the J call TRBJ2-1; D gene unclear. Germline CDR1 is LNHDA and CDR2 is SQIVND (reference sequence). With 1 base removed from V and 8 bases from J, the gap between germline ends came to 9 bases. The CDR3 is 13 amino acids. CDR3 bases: TGTGCCAGTAGTATAGGGGCTGGCGATGAGCAGTTCTTC. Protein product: CASSIGAGDEQFF.

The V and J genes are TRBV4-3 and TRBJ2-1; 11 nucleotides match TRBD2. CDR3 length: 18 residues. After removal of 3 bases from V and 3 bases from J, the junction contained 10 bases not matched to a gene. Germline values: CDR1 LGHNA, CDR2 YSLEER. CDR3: CASSHGTSGRHGYNEQFF. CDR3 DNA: TGCGCCAGCAGCCACGGGACTAGCGGAAGACACGGCTACAATGAGCAGTTCTTC.

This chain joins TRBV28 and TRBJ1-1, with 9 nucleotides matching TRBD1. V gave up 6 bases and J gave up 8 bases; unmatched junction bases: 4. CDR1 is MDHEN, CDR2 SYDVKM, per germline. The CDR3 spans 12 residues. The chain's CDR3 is CASSLGQGEAFF. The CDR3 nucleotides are TGTGCCAGCAGCTTAGGACAGGGGGAAGCTTTCTTT.

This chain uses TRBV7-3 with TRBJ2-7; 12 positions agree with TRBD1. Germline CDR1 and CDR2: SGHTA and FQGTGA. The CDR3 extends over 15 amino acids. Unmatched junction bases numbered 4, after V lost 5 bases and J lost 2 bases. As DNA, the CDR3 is TGTGCCAGCAGCATGGGACAGGGGGCCGCCTACGAGCAGTACTTC. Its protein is CASSMGQGAAYEQYF.

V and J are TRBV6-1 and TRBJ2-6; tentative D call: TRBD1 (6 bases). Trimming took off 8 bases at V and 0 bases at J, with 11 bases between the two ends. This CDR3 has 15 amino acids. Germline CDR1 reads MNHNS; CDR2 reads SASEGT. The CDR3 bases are TGTGCCAGCCTCCTAGGGGGCTCTGGGGCCAACGTCCTGACTTTC. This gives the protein CASLLGGSGANVLTF.

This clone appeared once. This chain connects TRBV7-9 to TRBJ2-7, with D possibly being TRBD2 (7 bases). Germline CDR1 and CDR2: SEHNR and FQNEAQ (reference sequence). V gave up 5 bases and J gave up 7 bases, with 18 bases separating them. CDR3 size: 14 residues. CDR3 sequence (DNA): TGTGCCAGCAGCCCCTTTGCGGGGGCTAGTGAGCAGTACTTC. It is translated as CASSPFAGASEQYF.

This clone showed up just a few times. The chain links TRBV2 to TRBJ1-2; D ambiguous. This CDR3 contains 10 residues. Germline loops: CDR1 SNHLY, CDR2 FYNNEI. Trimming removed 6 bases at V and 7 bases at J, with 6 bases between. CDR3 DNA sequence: TGTGCCAGCAGACGGGGTGGCTACACCTTC. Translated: CASRRGGYTF.

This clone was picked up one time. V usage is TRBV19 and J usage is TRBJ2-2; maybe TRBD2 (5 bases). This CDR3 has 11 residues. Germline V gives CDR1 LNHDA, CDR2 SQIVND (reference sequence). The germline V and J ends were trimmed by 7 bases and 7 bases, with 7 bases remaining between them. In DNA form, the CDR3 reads TGTGCCAGTAAGAGGGACGGGGAGCTGTTTTTT. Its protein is CASKRDGELFF.

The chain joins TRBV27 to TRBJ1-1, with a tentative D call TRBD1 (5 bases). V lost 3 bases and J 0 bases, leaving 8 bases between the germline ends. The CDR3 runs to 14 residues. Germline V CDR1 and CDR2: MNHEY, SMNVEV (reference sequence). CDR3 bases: TGTGCCAGCAGTTTGGGGGGACTGAACACTGAAGCTTTCTTT. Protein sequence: CASSLGGLNTEAFF.

Here the CDR3 reads CASNRRETQYF. CDR3 coding DNA: TGTGCCAGCAATCGCAGAGAGACCCAGTACTTC. This chain joins TRBV2 and TRBJ2-5, with no clear D. The V end was cut by 7 bases, the J end by 4 bases, with 7 bases between. The CDR3 has 11 residues. CDR1 and CDR2 (germline): SNHLY, FYNNEI.

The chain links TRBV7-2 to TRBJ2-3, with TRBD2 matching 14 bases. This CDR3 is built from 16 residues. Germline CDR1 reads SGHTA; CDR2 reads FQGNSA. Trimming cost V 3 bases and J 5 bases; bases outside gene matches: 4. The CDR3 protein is CASSFGTSGSLDTQYF. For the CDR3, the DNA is TGTGCCAGCAGCTTTGGGACTAGCGGGAGTTTAGATACGCAGTATTTT.

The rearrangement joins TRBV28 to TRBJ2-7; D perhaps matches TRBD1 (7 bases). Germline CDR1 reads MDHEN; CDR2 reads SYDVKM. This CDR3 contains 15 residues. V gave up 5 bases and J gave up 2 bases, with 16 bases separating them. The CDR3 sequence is CASSPRGQRTYEQYF. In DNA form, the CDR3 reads TGTGCCAGCAGTCCGCGGGGACAGCGAACCTACGAGCAGTACTTC.

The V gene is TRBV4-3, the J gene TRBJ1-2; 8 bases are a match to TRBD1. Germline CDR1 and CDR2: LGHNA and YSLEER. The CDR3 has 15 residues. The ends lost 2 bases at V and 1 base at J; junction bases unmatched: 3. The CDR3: CASSQPGQGNYGYTF. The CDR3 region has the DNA TGCGCCAGCAGCCAACCCGGACAGGGTAACTATGGCTACACCTTC.

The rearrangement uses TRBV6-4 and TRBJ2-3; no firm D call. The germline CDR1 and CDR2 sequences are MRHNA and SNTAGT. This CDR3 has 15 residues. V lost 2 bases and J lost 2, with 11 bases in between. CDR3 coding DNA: TGTGCCAGCAGTGACGGCCGGGTCGACACAGATACGCAGTATTTT. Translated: CASSDGRVDTDTQYF.

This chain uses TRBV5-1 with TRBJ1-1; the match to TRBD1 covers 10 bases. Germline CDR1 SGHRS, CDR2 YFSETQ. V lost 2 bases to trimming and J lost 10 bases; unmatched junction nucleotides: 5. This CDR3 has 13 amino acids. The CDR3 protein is CASSLGTGELAFF. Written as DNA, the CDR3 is TGCGCCAGCAGCTTAGGGACAGGGGAATTAGCTTTCTTT.

As DNA, the CDR3 is TGTGCCAGCAGTTCTAATCAGCCCCAGCATTTT. Its translation is CASSSNQPQHF. The chain links TRBV5-5 to TRBJ1-5; the D is unclear. This CDR3 contains 11 residues. Germline CDR1 and CDR2: SGHKS and YYEKEE (reference sequence). V gave up 5 bases and J gave up 4 bases, with 4 bases separating them.

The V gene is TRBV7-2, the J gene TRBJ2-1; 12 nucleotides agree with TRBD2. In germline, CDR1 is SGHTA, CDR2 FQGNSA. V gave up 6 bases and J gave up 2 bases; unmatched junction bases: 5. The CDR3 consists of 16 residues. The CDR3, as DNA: TGTGCCAGCAGGGACCTAGCGGGAGGGCCCTACAATGAGCAGTTCTTC. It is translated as CASRDLAGGPYNEQFF.

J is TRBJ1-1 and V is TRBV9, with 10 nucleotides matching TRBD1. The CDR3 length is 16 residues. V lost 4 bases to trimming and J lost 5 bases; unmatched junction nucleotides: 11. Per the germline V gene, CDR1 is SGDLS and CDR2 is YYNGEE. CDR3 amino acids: CASSMRRDRGWTEAFF. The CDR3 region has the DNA TGTGCCAGCAGCATGAGGCGGGACAGGGGATGGACTGAAGCTTTCTTT.

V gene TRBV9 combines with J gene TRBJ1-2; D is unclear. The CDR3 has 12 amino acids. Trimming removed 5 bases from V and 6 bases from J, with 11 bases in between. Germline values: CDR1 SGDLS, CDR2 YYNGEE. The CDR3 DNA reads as TGTGCCAGCAGTGGAGGGATGCATGGCTACACCTTC. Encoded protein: CASSGGMHGYTF.

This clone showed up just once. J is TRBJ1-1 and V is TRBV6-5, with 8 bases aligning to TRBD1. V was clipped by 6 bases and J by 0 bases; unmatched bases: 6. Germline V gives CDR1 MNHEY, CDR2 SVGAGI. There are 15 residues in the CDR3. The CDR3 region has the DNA TGTGCCAGCAGGCCGCCGGGACAGGTGAACACTGAAGCTTTCTTT. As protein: CASRPPGQVNTEAFF.

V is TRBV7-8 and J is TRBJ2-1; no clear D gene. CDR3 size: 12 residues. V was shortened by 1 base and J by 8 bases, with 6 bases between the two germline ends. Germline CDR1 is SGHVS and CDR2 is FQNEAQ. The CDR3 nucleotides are TGTGCCAGCAGCTTAGGGAGTCATGAGCAGTTCTTC. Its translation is CASSLGSHEQFF. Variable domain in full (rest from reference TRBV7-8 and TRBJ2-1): GAGVSQSPRYKVAKRGQDVALRCDPISGHVSLFWYQQALGQGPEFLTYFQNEAQLDKSGLPSDRFFAERPEGSVSTLKIQRTQQEDSAVYLCASSLGSHEQFFGPGTRLTVL.

The CDR3 spells CASSVLGGGTEAFF. The CDR3 DNA sequence: TGCGCCAGCAGCGTCCTTGGGGGAGGGACTGAAGCTTTCTTT. The chain couples TRBV5-1 to TRBJ1-1, with D perhaps TRBD1 (5 bases). The CDR3 loop spans 14 amino acids. Trimming took off 4 bases at V and 5 bases at J, with 15 bases between the two ends. From germline, CDR1 is SGHRS and CDR2 YFSETQ.

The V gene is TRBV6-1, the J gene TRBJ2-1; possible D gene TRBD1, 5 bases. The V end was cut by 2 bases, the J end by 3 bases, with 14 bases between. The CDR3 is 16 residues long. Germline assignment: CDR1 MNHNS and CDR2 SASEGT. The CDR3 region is CASSETRQGLYNEQFF. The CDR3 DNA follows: TGTGCCAGCAGTGAAACCAGGCAGGGCCTCTACAATGAGCAGTTCTTC.

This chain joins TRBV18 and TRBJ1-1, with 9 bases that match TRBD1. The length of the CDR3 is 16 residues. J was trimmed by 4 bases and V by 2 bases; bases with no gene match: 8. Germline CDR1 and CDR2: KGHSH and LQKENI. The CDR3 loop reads CASSPSTGGWSTEAFF. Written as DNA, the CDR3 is TGTGCCAGCTCACCATCAACAGGGGGCTGGAGCACTGAAGCTTTCTTT.

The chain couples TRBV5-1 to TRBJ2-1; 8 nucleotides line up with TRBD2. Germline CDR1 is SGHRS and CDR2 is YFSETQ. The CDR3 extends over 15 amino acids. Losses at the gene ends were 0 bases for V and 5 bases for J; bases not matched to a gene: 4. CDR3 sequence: CASSLEGRGDNEQFF. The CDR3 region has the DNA TGCGCCAGCAGCTTGGAAGGGCGGGGGGACAATGAGCAGTTCTTC.